This record looks at one T cell receptor (beta chain) sequence and its context. Its target is unknown. This sample was taken from a study of post-analysis software for immune sequencing data. Overall study results and limits: Four or five TRBV segments (TRBV5-6, TRBV5-1 and TRBV20-1 among them) occurred more frequently in patients than in controls.

The library was made from cDNA and included unique molecular identifiers. TCRdb reprocessed the PCR reads with MiXCR, giving one entry per CDR3 protein. The sample contains about 540,000 distinct CDR3 sequences, around 36% of which appear only once. The CDR3 covers 17 residues. The germline CDR1 and CDR2 sequences are MGHRA and YSYEKL. V lost 3 bases and J lost 2, with 16 bases in between. The TCR originated in a girl aged 2-17 years with multiple sclerosis. Sequenced: blood. The chain has TRBV4-1 and TRBJ1-4, with a tentative D call TRBD1 (5 bases). CDR3 sequence: CASSQTEVAATNEKLFF. In DNA, the CDR3 is TGCGCCAGCAGCCAGACAGAGGTGGCCGCCACTAATGAAAAACTGTTTTTT.